The rows below give T cell receptor beta chains drawn from one sample of a study of T cell responses to AZD1222 COVID-19 vaccine. Repertoires were generated with immunoSEQ multiplex PCR, while TCRdb's copy carries only in-frame clones and drops some. In the table there are tens of thousands of clones, more than 80% of which are singletons. The sample here was peripheral blood, taken on day 0 of MenACWY control vaccination. The origin of the receptors is an adult in good health. CDR3s include the opening cysteine and the closing phenylalanine or tryptophan. A D gene is named only where the DNA matches it firmly. Not every row has a clone size; where given, it reads once, few, many or a size class.

d_gene	v_gene	abundance	j_gene	len	CDR3aa	CDR3nt
-	TRBV7-2	-	TRBJ2-3	13	CASSLGPSDTQYF	TGTGCCAGCAGCTTAGGCCCCAGCGATACGCAGTATTTT
-	TRBV28	-	TRBJ1-5	14	CASSFWVANQPQHF	TGTGCCAGCAGTTTTTGGGTTGCAAATCAGCCCCAGCATTTT
-	TRBV28	once	TRBJ2-4	16	CASSLFGGEAANIQYF	TGTGCCAGCAGTTTATTTGGCGGAGAAGCAGCAAACATTCAGTACTTC
-	TRBV24-1	-	TRBJ1-1	13	CATSDPLRFKAFF	TGTGCCACCAGTGATCCCCTCCGCTTTAAAGCTTTCTTT
TRBD1	TRBV15	-	TRBJ1-5	15	CATSRSTGSNQPQHF	TGTGCCACCAGCAGATCGACAGGGAGCAATCAGCCCCAGCATTTT
-	TRBV3-1/TRBV3-2	once	TRBJ2-3	20	CASSQLDSPRVPSSTDTQYF	TGTGCCAGCAGCCAATTGGACAGCCCTAGGGTCCCTTCTAGCACAGATACGCAGTATTTT
-	TRBV27	-	TRBJ1-2	15	CASSLVWGSAYGYTF	TGTGCCAGCAGTTTAGTGTGGGGATCAGCATATGGCTACACCTTC
-	TRBV28	once	TRBJ2-1	13	CASRPGNHNEQFF	TGTGCCAGCAGGCCCGGCAACCACAATGAGCAGTTCTTC
-	TRBV11-2	-	TRBJ2-4	14	CASSPSGAKNIQYF	TGTGCCAGCAGCCCCTCGGGAGCCAAAAACATTCAGTACTTC
TRBD1	TRBV4-3	-	TRBJ1-6	17	CASSQVARDRGRSPLHF	TGCGCCAGCAGCCAAGTGGCGCGGGACAGGGGTCGTTCACCCCTCCACTTT
-	TRBV5-6	-	TRBJ1-5	16	CASSSQGGVGNQPQHF	TGTGCCAGCAGCTCACAGGGTGGGGTGGGCAATCAGCCCCAGCATTTT
TRBD1	TRBV19	-	TRBJ2-3	15	CASSTGTGQADTQYF	TGTGCCAGTAGTACCGGGACAGGGCAGGCAGATACGCAGTATTTT
-	TRBV2	-	TRBJ1-6	16	CASSPEGSSYNSPLHF	TGTGCCAGCAGCCCCGAAGGGAGCTCCTATAATTCACCCCTCCACTTT
-	TRBV2	-	TRBJ2-5	15	CASSPNRESRETQYF	TGTGCCAGCAGCCCGAACAGGGAATCTCGAGAGACCCAGTACTTC
-	TRBV11-3	-	TRBJ2-1	19	CASSLEVGRVDTTYNEQFF	TGTGCCAGCAGCTTAGAGGTTGGTAGGGTGGATACAACCTACAATGAGCAGTTCTTC
-	TRBV7-9	-	TRBJ2-7	18	CASSLAKGSSRGPYEQYF	TGTGCCAGCAGCTTAGCCAAGGGAAGTAGCAGGGGCCCCTACGAGCAGTACTTC
-	TRBV10-2	-	TRBJ1-5	13	CASTLGAYQPQHF	TGCGCCAGCACTCTCGGGGCATATCAGCCCCAGCATTTT
-	TRBV11-2	-	TRBJ2-3	13	CASSFQTQDTQYF	TGTGCCAGCAGCTTCCAGACCCAGGATACGCAGTATTTT
-	TRBV29-1	once	TRBJ2-1	11	CSVLLYNEQFF	TGCAGCGTTCTACTATACAATGAGCAGTTCTTC
TRBD1	TRBV30	-	TRBJ1-2	13	CASGGQTYYGYTF	TGTGCCTCCGGGGGACAGACGTACTATGGCTACACCTTC
TRBD1	TRBV7-2	once	TRBJ2-2	16	CASSLGRGPGTGELFF	TGTGCCAGCAGCTTAGGCAGGGGGCCGGGTACCGGGGAGCTGTTTTTT
-	TRBV18	-	TRBJ1-2	15	CASSPSPNRNYGYTF	TGTGCCAGCTCACCATCACCCAACAGAAACTATGGCTACACCTTC
TRBD1	TRBV6-5	-	TRBJ1-2	14	CASSTGQGTGGYTF	TGTGCCAGCAGTACGGGACAGGGTACGGGCGGCTACACCTTC
-	TRBV28	-	TRBJ1-5	14	CASRKGGIGQPQHF	TGTGCCAGCAGAAAGGGGGGAATAGGGCAGCCCCAGCATTTT
-	TRBV5-8	-	TRBJ1-1	13	CASSLGVNTEAFF	TGTGCCAGCAGCTTGGGGGTGAACACTGAAGCTTTCTTT
TRBD2	TRBV27	-	TRBJ2-3	15	CASKILALGDDTQYF	TGTGCCAGCAAGATACTAGCGTTGGGAGATGATACGCAGTATTTT
-	TRBV6-1	-	TRBJ1-2	13	CASSDTTNYGYTF	TGTGCCAGCAGTGACACAACTAACTATGGCTACACCTTC
TRBD2	TRBV18	medium-sized	TRBJ2-2	16	CASSQTSGSYTGELFF	TGTGCCAGCTCCCAAACTAGCGGGAGTTACACCGGGGAGCTGTTTTTT
-	TRBV14	-	TRBJ1-2	13	CASKWLPNYGYTF	TGTGCCAGCAAGTGGTTGCCAAACTATGGCTACACCTTC
-	TRBV11-2	-	TRBJ1-1	14	CASKVAGVNTEAFF	TGTGCCAGCAAAGTCGCAGGGGTGAACACTGAAGCTTTCTTT
TRBD2	TRBV9	-	TRBJ2-1	20	CASSGEGTSGPTSSYNEQFF	TGTGCCAGCAGCGGCGAGGGGACTAGCGGGCCAACTTCATCCTACAATGAGCAGTTCTTC
-	TRBV10-3	once	TRBJ1-1	13	CAISELTNTEAFF	TGTGCCATCAGTGAGTTGACGAACACTGAAGCTTTCTTT
TRBD2	TRBV5-5	-	TRBJ2-2	16	CASSLSAGVYTGELFF	TGTGCCAGCAGCTTGAGTGCGGGGGTTTACACCGGGGAGCTGTTTTTT
-	TRBV19	-	TRBJ1-2	17	CATLGAALNQKLYGYTF	TGTGCCACCCTCGGGGCAGCCTTAAACCAGAAGTTATATGGCTACACCTTC
TRBD2	TRBV18	-	TRBJ2-7	15	CASSPRAGDPYEQYF	TGTGCCAGCTCACCACGGGCGGGAGACCCCTACGAGCAGTACTTC
-	TRBV5-6	-	TRBJ2-3	11	CASSYGYTQYF	TGTGCCAGCAGCTATGGGTATACGCAGTATTTT
-	TRBV6-1	-	TRBJ1-6	14	CASSEGPVNSPLHF	TGTGCCAGCAGTGAAGGGCCAGTTAATTCACCCCTCCACTTT
-	TRBV11-3	-	TRBJ2-1	13	CASSLGRGNEQFF	TGTGCCAGCAGCTTAGGTCGCGGCAATGAGCAGTTCTTC
-	TRBV29-1	-	TRBJ1-5	13	CSVEVGSNQPQHF	TGCAGCGTTGAAGTGGGTAGCAATCAGCCCCAGCATTTT
TRBD1	TRBV7-9	-	TRBJ1-3	15	CASSGTGGGGNTIYF	TGTGCCAGCAGCGGAACAGGGGGCGGTGGAAACACCATATATTTT
-	TRBV21-1	few	TRBJ2-7	13	CASSKDRTYEQYF	TGTGCCAGCAGCAAGGACAGGACCTACGAGCAGTACTTC
-	TRBV12-3/TRBV12-4	few	TRBJ1-4	13	CASSFRGNEKLFF	TGTGCCAGCAGTTTTAGGGGGAATGAAAAACTGTTTTTT
TRBD2	TRBV7-9	-	TRBJ2-5	14	CASSYLAGPETQYF	TGTGCCAGCAGCTATCTAGCGGGACCAGAGACCCAGTACTTC
-	TRBV5-1	-	TRBJ2-7	14	CASSLETGSKEQYF	TGCGCCAGCAGCTTGGAAACAGGGTCTAAAGAGCAGTACTTC
-	TRBV28	once	TRBJ1-1	15	CASSLGQFSRTEAFF	TGTGCCAGCAGTTTAGGGCAGTTCTCGAGGACTGAAGCTTTCTTT
-	TRBV6-5	-	TRBJ1-3	14	CASFEGYSGNTIYF	TGTGCCAGCTTTGAGGGCTACTCTGGAAACACCATATATTTT
TRBD2	TRBV4-1	-	TRBJ2-7	16	CASSQLGTSGSYEQYF	TGCGCCAGCAGCCAGCTTGGGACTAGCGGCTCCTACGAGCAGTACTTC
TRBD1	TRBV5-1	-	TRBJ1-3	14	CASSGTGSGNTIYF	TGCGCCAGCAGCGGGACAGGGTCAGGAAACACCATATATTTT
TRBD2	TRBV27	few	TRBJ2-1	15	CASSLRAGGYNEQFF	TGTGCCAGCAGTTTAAGAGCGGGAGGGTACAATGAGCAGTTCTTC
-	TRBV19	-	TRBJ1-1	15	CASSLAGMGDTEAFF	TGTGCCAGTAGCTTGGCCGGGATGGGGGACACTGAAGCTTTCTTT
-	TRBV10-3	-	TRBJ2-7	12	CAIRTGTYEQYF	TGTGCCATCAGGACTGGGACCTACGAGCAGTACTTC
-	TRBV12-5	-	TRBJ2-2	13	CASGLRSTGELFF	TGTGCTTCTGGGCTTAGAAGTACCGGGGAGCTGTTTTTT
TRBD1	TRBV6-4	-	TRBJ1-1	16	CASSSKPGQGNTEAFF	TGTGCCAGCAGCTCGAAACCGGGACAGGGGAACACTGAAGCTTTCTTT
-	TRBV5-4	-	TRBJ1-2	16	CASSLDLFRGNSGYTF	TGTGCCAGCAGCTTGGATCTCTTCAGGGGAAACTCTGGCTACACCTTC
-	TRBV5-5	-	TRBJ2-7	12	CASSLLSYEQYF	TGTGCCAGCAGCCTCCTGAGCTACGAGCAGTACTTC
-	TRBV10-3	-	TRBJ2-5	15	CAISDPPRVQETQYF	TGTGCCATCAGTGACCCGCCCAGGGTCCAAGAGACCCAGTACTTC